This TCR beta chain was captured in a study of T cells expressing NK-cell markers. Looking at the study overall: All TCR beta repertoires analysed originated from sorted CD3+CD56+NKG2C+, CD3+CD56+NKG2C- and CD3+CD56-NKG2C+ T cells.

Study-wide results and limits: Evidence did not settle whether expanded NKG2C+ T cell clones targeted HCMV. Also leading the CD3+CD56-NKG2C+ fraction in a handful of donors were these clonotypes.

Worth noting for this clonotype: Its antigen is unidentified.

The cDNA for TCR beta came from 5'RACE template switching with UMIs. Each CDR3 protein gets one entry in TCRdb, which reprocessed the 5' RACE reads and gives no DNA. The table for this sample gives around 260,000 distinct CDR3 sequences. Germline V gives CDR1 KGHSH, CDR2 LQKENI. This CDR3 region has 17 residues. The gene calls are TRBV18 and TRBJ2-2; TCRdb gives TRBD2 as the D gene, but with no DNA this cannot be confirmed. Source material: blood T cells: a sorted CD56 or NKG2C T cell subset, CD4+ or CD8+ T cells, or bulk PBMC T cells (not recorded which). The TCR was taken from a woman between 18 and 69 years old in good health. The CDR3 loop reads CASSPDLPGANTGELFF.